This T cell receptor beta chain was retrieved from a study of patients and donors after allogeneic stem cell transplantation. At least ten counts were recorded for this clonotype. Germline V gives CDR1 SGHRS, CDR2 YFSETQ. The CDR3 spans 15 residues. V was clipped by 4 bases and J by 0 bases, with 13 bases between them. TCRdb fed the RT-PCR reads into MiXCR, producing one record per CDR3 protein. The table lists about 87,000 distinct CDR3 sequences, approximately 5.2% of them singletons. The V and J genes are TRBV5-1 and TRBJ1-2, with D possibly TRBD1 on 5 matching bases. Specimen: blood, either unsorted or a sorted T cell fraction (not recorded which). This clonotype was sampled from a human donor who was either an allogeneic HSCT recipient or a stem cell or donor lymphocyte infusion donor (not recorded which). It is not recorded whose cells these are; they may come from a transplant donor. CDR3 region: CASSLGHQANYGYTF. The CDR3 coding sequence is TGCGCCAGCAGCCTAGGACACCAAGCTAACTATGGCTACACCTTC.